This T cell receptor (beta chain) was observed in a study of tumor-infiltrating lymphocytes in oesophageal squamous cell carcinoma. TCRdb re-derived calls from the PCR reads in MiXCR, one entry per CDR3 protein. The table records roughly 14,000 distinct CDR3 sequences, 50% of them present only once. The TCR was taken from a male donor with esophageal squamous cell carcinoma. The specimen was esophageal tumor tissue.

CDR3 region: CASCLMGQPRETQYF. Written as DNA, the CDR3 is TGTGCCAGCTGCTTGATGGGACAACCCCGGGAGACCCAGTACTTC. The V and J genes are TRBV2 and TRBJ2-5; TRBD1 might be the D (6 bases). This CDR3 is built from 15 residues. The germline CDR1 and CDR2 sequences are SNHLY and FYNNEI. Between the trimmed V and J ends, which lost 8 bases and 5 bases, there was a span of 21 bases. Full variable domain (missing parts from reference TRBV2 and TRBJ2-5): EPEVTQTPSHQVTQMGQEVILRCVPISNHLYFYWYRQILGQKVEFLVSFYNNEISEKSEIFDDQFSVERPDGSNFTLKIRSTKLEDSAMYFCASCLMGQPRETQYFGPGTRLLVL.